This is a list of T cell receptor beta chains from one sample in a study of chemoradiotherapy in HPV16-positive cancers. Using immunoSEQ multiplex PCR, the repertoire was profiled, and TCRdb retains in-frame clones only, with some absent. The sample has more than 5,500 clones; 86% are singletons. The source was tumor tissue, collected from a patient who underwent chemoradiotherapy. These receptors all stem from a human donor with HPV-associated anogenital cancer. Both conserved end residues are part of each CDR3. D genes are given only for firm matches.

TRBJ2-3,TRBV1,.,TGCACCAGCAGCCTTGACCTGCAGTTAGGTAATACGCAGTATTTT,CTSSLDLQLGNTQYF
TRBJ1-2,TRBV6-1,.,TGTGCCAGCAGTGAAGAGGGAGAGGGGGGGGGCTACACCTTC,CASSEEGEGGGYTF
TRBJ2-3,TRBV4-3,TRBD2,TGCGCCAGCAGCGCGGGAGAAGTTGGCACAGATACGCAGTATTTT,CASSAGEVGTDTQYF
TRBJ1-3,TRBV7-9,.,TGTGCCAGCAGCCCTTACGTCTCTGGAAACACCATATATTTT,CASSPYVSGNTIYF
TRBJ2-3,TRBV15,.,TGTGCCACCAGCAGAGCTCCTACAGATACGCAGTATTTT,CATSRAPTDTQYF
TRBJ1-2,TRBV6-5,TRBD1,TGTGCCAGCAGTTACAGCGGGACAGGGTCGTACTATGGCTACACCTTC,CASSYSGTGSYYGYTF
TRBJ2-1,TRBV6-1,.,TGTGCCAGCAGGGAGAGAAAGAACAATGAGCAGTTCTTC,CASRERKNNEQFF
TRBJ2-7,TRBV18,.,TGTGCCAGCTCATCGAAAGGGACTGGTGTCTACGAGCAGTACTTC,CASSSKGTGVYEQYF
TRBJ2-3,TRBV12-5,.,TGTGCTAGTGGCCGGTTCACAGATACGCAGTATTTT,CASGRFTDTQYF
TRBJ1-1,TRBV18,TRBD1,TGTGCCAGCTCTCCGGACAGGGGTGAAGCTTTCTTT,CASSPDRGEAFF
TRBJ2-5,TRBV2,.,TGTGCCAGCGAATGGGGTGGGGGAGGTGGGACCCAGTACTTC,CASEWGGGGGTQYF